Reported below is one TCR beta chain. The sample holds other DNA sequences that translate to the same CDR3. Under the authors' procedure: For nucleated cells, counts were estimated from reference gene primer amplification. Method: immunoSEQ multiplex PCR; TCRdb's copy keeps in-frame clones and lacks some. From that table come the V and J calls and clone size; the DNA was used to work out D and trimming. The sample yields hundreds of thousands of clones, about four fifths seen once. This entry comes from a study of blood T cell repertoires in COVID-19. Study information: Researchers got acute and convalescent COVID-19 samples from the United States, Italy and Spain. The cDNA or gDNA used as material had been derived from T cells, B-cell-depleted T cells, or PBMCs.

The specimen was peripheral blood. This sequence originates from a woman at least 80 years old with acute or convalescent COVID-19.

The CDR3 bases are TGTGCCAGCAGAGGACAGGGGGACACCGGGGAGCTGTTTTTT. Translation gives CASRGQGDTGELFF. The rearrangement joins TRBV6-5 to TRBJ2-2; the match to TRBD1 covers 10 bases. Losses at the gene ends were 6 bases for V and 3 bases for J; bases not matched to a gene: 1. Germline CDR1 reads MNHEY; CDR2 reads SVGAGI. The CDR3 runs to 14 residues.